The TCR beta chain described here comes from a study of PD-L1 blockade in urothelial cancer. Whole-study context: Blood samples contained a median about 150,000 T cells.

Sequencing used immunoSEQ multiplex PCR; TCRdb keeps in-frame clones, though not all of them. Among 35,000 or so clones listed, more than 70% were seen once. Points on this clone: The target antigen is unknown.

Study-level points and caveats: Prediction of better survival came from below-median pretreatment blood TCR clonality.

Disease in patients was locally advanced or metastatic urothelial carcinoma. The specimen comprised PBMCs, sampled around atezolizumab (anti-PD-L1) treatment. This sequence was found in a man aged 60 to 69 with urothelial cancer.

CDR3 in amino acids: CSVEDGWGQNTEAFF. CDR3 DNA sequence: TGCAGCGTTGAAGACGGGTGGGGACAGAACACTGAAGCTTTCTTT. This chain joins TRBV29-1 and TRBJ1-1; D is perhaps TRBD1 (6 bases). The CDR3 covers 15 residues. Germline CDR1 and CDR2: SQVTM and ANQGSEA. Trimming stripped 0 bases from V and 1 base from J, with 12 bases between.